These 7 T cell receptor beta chains originate from one sample sequenced in a study of metastatic and nonmetastatic thyroid tumors. There were no patients who had received any treatment before thyroid surgery. TCRdb used MiXCR to call clones anew from the PCR reads. The repertoire holds around 53,000 clones, with approximately 17% as singletons. Sequenced input: blood. The receptor source for this set is a female donor with papillary thyroid cancer or a benign thyroid nodule (not recorded which). Some clones in this sample may be carry-over from other donors' samples.

Ten or more counts support this clone. This chain joins TRBV19 and TRBJ2-2; 13 bases line up with TRBD2. The CDR3 runs 16 residues. Germline V gives CDR1 LNHDA, CDR2 SQIVND (reference sequence). Trimming removed 6 bases from V and 6 bases from J; junction bases left unmatched: 7. The CDR3 bases are TGTGCCAGTAGCCAAACTAGCGGGAGGGCCGCCGGGGAGCTGTTTTTT. It encodes CASSQTSGRAAGELFF.

This clone was observed at least ten times. The V and J genes are TRBV28 and TRBJ1-6, with TRBD1 identical over 10 bases. This CDR3 contains 19 residues. V lost 6 bases, J lost 0 bases, and 11 bases stayed unmatched. CDR1 is MDHEN, CDR2 SYDVKM, per germline. CDR3 sequence reads: CASRRTGGKYSSYNSPLHF. For the CDR3, the DNA is TGTGCCAGCAGGAGGACAGGGGGTAAATACAGCTCCTATAATTCACCCCTCCACTTT.

This clone was counted ten times or more. The J gene is TRBJ2-3, the V gene TRBV19; 7 bases match TRBD2. This CDR3 is built from 15 residues. The germline V gene has CDR1 LNHDA and CDR2 SQIVND (reference sequence). Germline trimming cut 3 bases from V and 4 bases from J; bases unmatched to any gene: 7. The CDR3 DNA sequence: TGTGCCAGTAGTATCGGGGGGTATTCTGCAGATACGCAGTATTTT. Amino acids: CASSIGGYSADTQYF.

This clone was observed many times. The gene calls are TRBV20-1 and TRBJ2-1; D is possibly TRBD1 (5 bases). Germline V CDR1 and CDR2: DFQATT, SNEGSKA (reference sequence). This CDR3 is 13 amino acids long. V was pared by 6 bases and J by 9 bases, with 18 bases between. The CDR3 loop reads CSAEPRVPGEQFF. CDR3 nucleotides: TGCAGTGCAGAGCCCAGGGTTCCCGGTGAGCAGTTCTTC.

By sample fraction, this clone is medium-sized. The V and J genes are TRBV14 and TRBJ2-3, with TRBD2 identical over 8 bases. The CDR3 is 16 residues long. Germline loops: CDR1 SGHDN, CDR2 FVKESK. V was pared by 5 bases and J by 4 bases, with 11 bases of the junction left unmatched. The CDR3 bases are TGTGCCAGCAGCGAGGTGGCGGGAGGAGGGGCAGATACGCAGTATTTT. Translation gives CASSEVAGGGADTQYF.

This clone was seen repeatedly, ten times or more. The chain joins TRBV7-9 to TRBJ2-7; D is perhaps TRBD2 (6 bases). Per germline, CDR1 SEHNR and CDR2 FQNEAQ (reference sequence). This CDR3 is built from 15 residues. The V end was cut by 5 bases, the J end by 2 bases, with 16 bases between. The CDR3 protein is CASSPTDRLAYEQYF. CDR3 bases: TGTGCCAGCAGCCCCACCGATAGACTAGCCTACGAGCAGTACTTC.

This clone was counted between two and nine times. At one boundary the junction diverges from the germline segment, which might be a read error. The chain joins TRBV27 to TRBJ2-3; D unclear. CDR1 and CDR2 from the germline V gene are MNHEY and SMNVEV (reference sequence). The length of the CDR3 is 11 residues. Here the CDR3 reads CASKATDTQYF. The CDR3 coding sequence is TGTGCCAGCAAGGCCACAGATACTCAGTATTTT.